Below, 29 T cell receptor beta chains from the same sample are listed, as sequenced in a study of cytomegalovirus exposure and HLA in healthy donors. Use of 60 Vbeta and 13 Jbeta primers characterized the PCR. Assay: immunoSEQ multiplex PCR; the TCRdb copy retains only in-frame clones and omits some. The sample contains approximately 170,000 clones, 68% of which appear only once. The source material was PBMCs. The source of these receptors is a man between 45 and 60 years old in good health and CMV-seronegative.

This clone turned up a few times. The rearrangement joins TRBV5-4 to TRBJ2-5; maybe TRBD1 (5 bases). Trimming shortened V by 0 bases and J by 9 bases, and 21 bases separated the two germline ends. The CDR3 runs to 16 residues. The V gene's germline CDR1 is SGHNT and CDR2 YYREEE (reference sequence). CDR3 protein: CASSLVQQVGQHPQYF. DNA of the CDR3: TGTGCCAGCAGCTTGGTTCAACAGGTGGGCCAACACCCCCAGTACTTC.

The chain joins TRBV7-2 to TRBJ2-3; 11 bases fit TRBD2. This CDR3 has 18 amino acids. Looked up from germline, CDR1 is SGHTA and CDR2 is FQGNSA. V was pared by 1 base and J by 1 base, with 7 bases of the junction left unmatched. The CDR3 bases are TGTGCCAGCAGCTTAGGACGTAGCGGGGGGGCCGGCACAGATACGCAGTATTTT. It codes for CASSLGRSGGAGTDTQYF.

The chain recombines TRBV14 with TRBJ1-5; D ambiguous. From germline, CDR1 is SGHDN and CDR2 FVKESK. The CDR3 loop spans 14 amino acids. With 0 bases removed from V and 2 bases from J, the gap between germline ends came to 5 bases. The CDR3 loop is CASSQDEGNQPQHF. The CDR3 bases are TGTGCCAGCAGCCAAGATGAGGGCAATCAGCCCCAGCATTTT.

The chain carries TRBV7-6 and TRBJ2-7; 9 bases align to TRBD1. With 4 bases clipped from V and 6 bases from J, the junction kept 7 bases outside the gene matches. CDR1 and CDR2 (germline): SGHVS, FNYEAQ. This CDR3 spans 14 amino acids. The CDR3 region is CASSSTGGRGEQYF. The CDR3 DNA reads TGTGCCAGCAGCTCAACAGGGGGCCGTGGCGAGCAGTACTTC.

This clone turned up a few times. Other DNA sequences in this sample translate to the same CDR3. This chain links TRBV29-1 with TRBJ2-5, with 11 bases lining up with TRBD1. The CDR3 is 13 amino acids. Trimming removed 4 bases from V and 5 bases from J; junction bases left unmatched: 3. CDR1 SQVTM and CDR2 ANQGSEA come from the germline V gene. The CDR3 DNA reads as TGCAGCGTTGGGGGACAGGGGGGCGAGACCCAGTACTTC. It translates to CSVGGQGGETQYF.

This clone was counted a single time. The chain couples TRBV5-8 to TRBJ2-2; D uncertain. Germline V gene lookup returns CDR1 SGHTS and CDR2 YDEGEE. There are 15 residues in the CDR3. V lost 2 bases and J 1 base, leaving 9 bases between the germline ends. The CDR3 is CASSFRRGNTGELFF. CDR3 nucleotides: TGTGCCAGCAGCTTCCGTCGAGGGAACACCGGGGAGCTGTTTTTT.

The chain uses TRBV29-1 and TRBJ2-5, with D tentatively TRBD2 (5 bases). Trimming took off 7 bases at V and 5 bases at J, with 14 bases between the two ends. The CDR3 covers 12 residues. Germline loops: CDR1 SQVTM, CDR2 ANQGSEA. DNA of the CDR3: TGCAGCGCTTCAGCGGTTGGGGAGACCCAGTACTTC. This sequence encodes CSASAVGETQYF. Together with reference TRBV29-1 and TRBJ2-5, the CDR3 gives the full variable domain: SAVISQKPSRDICQRGTSLTIQCQVDSQVTMMFWYRQQPGQSLTLIATANQGSEATYESGFVIDKFPISRPNLTFSTLTVSNMSPEDSSIYLCSASAVGETQYFGPGTRLLVL.

This rearrangement joins TRBV7-2 to TRBJ2-3; tentatively, D is TRBD1 (6 bases). This CDR3 region has 14 residues. CDR1 and CDR2 from the germline V gene are SGHTA and FQGNSA. The V end was cut by 6 bases, the J end by 2 bases, with 12 bases between. CDR3 residues: CASSFTGHTDTQYF. The DNA of the CDR3 is TGTGCCAGCAGTTTTACAGGGCACACAGATACGCAGTATTTT.

This chain links TRBV18 with TRBJ2-1; D unclear. Trimming cost V 0 bases and J 10 bases, with 7 bases left between them. The CDR3 consists of 12 residues. Per germline, CDR1 KGHSH and CDR2 LQKENI. CDR3 sequence (DNA): TGTGCCAGCTCACCACCGGTCGGGGAGCAGTTCTTC. This gives the protein CASSPPVGEQFF.

The chain recombines TRBV5-1 with TRBJ2-5; tentative D call: TRBD1 (8 bases). Germline values: CDR1 SGHRS, CDR2 YFSETQ. The germline V and J ends were trimmed by 4 bases and 1 base, with 17 bases remaining between them. The CDR3 runs to 16 residues. The CDR3 coding sequence is TGCGCCAGCAGCGGGGGGGGTACAGGGGGCCAAGAGACCCAGTACTTC. Amino acids: CASSGGGTGGQETQYF.

This chain uses TRBV5-1 with TRBJ1-2; 8 bases line up with TRBD1. The junction had 12 bases not matched to a gene; V was cut back by 4 bases and J by 7 bases. The CDR3 loop spans 15 amino acids. Germline V gives CDR1 SGHRS, CDR2 YFSETQ. The CDR3 region is CASSLPTQGAGGYTF. The CDR3 DNA reads as TGCGCCAGCAGCCTCCCTACTCAGGGGGCGGGTGGCTACACCTTC.

The chain employs TRBV6-6 and TRBJ2-7; a weak D match, TRBD2 (5 bases). Looked up from germline, CDR1 is MNHNY and CDR2 is SVGAGI (reference sequence). V was pared by 2 bases and J by 5 bases, with 13 bases between. This CDR3 contains 14 residues. The CDR3 loop reads CASSYKGSNDEQYF. As DNA, the CDR3 is TGTGCCAGCAGTTACAAAGGGAGCAATGACGAGCAGTACTTC.

The chain carries TRBV4-3 and TRBJ2-2; a possible D gene is TRBD1 (7 bases). This CDR3 comprises 14 residues. CDR1 and CDR2 from the germline V gene are LGHNA and YSLEER. The germline V and J ends were trimmed by 7 bases and 4 bases, with 13 bases remaining between them. The CDR3 protein is CASTDRRVTGELFF. The CDR3 nucleotides are TGCGCCAGCACGGACAGGAGGGTCACCGGGGAGCTGTTTTTT.

The chain is built from TRBV5-1 and TRBJ1-6; D is perhaps TRBD1 (5 bases). CDR1 and CDR2 from the germline V gene are SGHRS and YFSETQ. The CDR3 has 16 amino acids. The germline V and J ends were trimmed by 0 bases and 3 bases, with 10 bases remaining between them. The DNA for the CDR3 is TGCGCCAGCAGCTTGGCCGGTCAGGGCTATAATTCACCCCTCCACTTT. It specifies CASSLAGQGYNSPLHF.

This clone was seen a single time. This chain connects TRBV7-9 to TRBJ2-5, with D maybe TRBD2 (7 bases). CDR1 is SEHNR and CDR2 is FQNEAQ in the germline V gene (reference sequence). V lost 0 bases and J lost 5, with 13 bases in between. CDR3 size: 15 residues. CDR3 sequence: CASSLAGGDWETQYF. CDR3 DNA sequence: TGTGCCAGCAGCTTAGCAGGGGGGGATTGGGAGACCCAGTACTTC.

J is TRBJ2-5 and V is TRBV5-1, with D unresolved. The V gene's germline CDR1 is SGHRS and CDR2 YFSETQ. The CDR3 length is 14 residues. V lost 1 base to trimming and J lost 1 base, with 8 bases between them. CDR3 loop: CASSLTVPQETQYF. CDR3 in DNA: TGCGCCAGCAGCTTGACTGTTCCCCAAGAGACCCAGTACTTC.

The CDR3 DNA sequence: TGTGCCAGCAGGCCAACCGGGACAGGGTGCGCCTACGAGCAGTACTTC. This codes for CASRPTGTGCAYEQYF. The chain recombines TRBV27 with TRBJ2-7; 9 nucleotides match TRBD1. The CDR3 spans 16 residues. The trim removed 6 bases at V and 2 bases at J, leaving 11 bases unmatched. CDR1 and CDR2 (germline): MNHEY, SMNVEV (reference sequence).

The chain uses TRBV4-3 and TRBJ2-1; D possibly corresponds to TRBD2 (7 bases). V lost 0 bases and J 1 base, leaving 16 bases between the germline ends. Germline CDR1 and CDR2: LGHNA and YSLEER. The CDR3 runs to 18 residues. The CDR3 spells CASSQESSGGLSYNEQFF. DNA for the CDR3: TGCGCCAGCAGCCAAGAGTCCTCGGGGGGCTTATCCTACAATGAGCAGTTCTTC.

The V and J genes are TRBV6-5 and TRBJ2-1; unclear D gene. Germline CDR1 MNHEY, CDR2 SVGAGI. Trimming took off 0 bases at V and 8 bases at J, with 8 bases between the two ends. The length of the CDR3 is 13 residues. CDR3 sequence (DNA): TGTGCCAGCAGTTACTCGAGTCGGGATGAGCAGTTCTTC. Encoded protein: CASSYSSRDEQFF.

This clone was found once. This chain links TRBV5-1 with TRBJ2-7; D is uncertain. The CDR3 runs to 13 residues. V lost 3 bases and J 0 bases, leaving 7 bases between the germline ends. Germline V CDR1 and CDR2: SGHRS, YFSETQ. The CDR3 spells CASSYYGSYEQYF. The CDR3 DNA follows: TGCGCCAGCAGCTACTACGGCTCCTACGAGCAGTACTTC.

The CDR3 reads CASSLTSGGRGGELFF. In DNA, the CDR3 is TGCGCCAGCAGCTTGACAAGCGGGGGGCGTGGCGGGGAGCTGTTTTTT. The gene calls are TRBV5-1 and TRBJ2-2; 9 nucleotides align to TRBD2. The CDR3 contains 16 residues. Germline V lookup: CDR1 SGHRS, CDR2 YFSETQ. The V and J ends lost 1 base and 7 bases, in that order; junction bases with no gene match: 8.

This clone occurred a few times. The chain combines TRBV5-6 with TRBJ1-4; D gene ambiguous. V dropped 1 base and J dropped 1 base, with 8 bases sitting between them. The CDR3 length is 15 residues. The V gene's germline CDR1 is SGHDT and CDR2 YYEEEE. CDR3 sequence (DNA): TGTGCCAGCAGCTTGAATGGGAGAACTAATGAAAAACTGTTTTTT. It is translated as CASSLNGRTNEKLFF. Combining the CDR3 with reference TRBV5-6 and TRBJ1-4 gives the whole variable domain DAGVTQSPTHLIKTRGQQVTLRCSPKSGHDTVSWYQQALGQGPQFIFQYYEEEERQRGNFPDRFSGHQFPNYSSELNVNALLLGDSALYLCASSLNGRTNEKLFFGSGTQLSVL.

The V call is TRBV28, the J call TRBJ2-5; 8 positions agree with TRBD1. J gave up 4 bases and V 5 bases, and 3 bases lay outside the gene matches. Germline assignment: CDR1 MDHEN and CDR2 SYDVKM. This CDR3 region has 13 residues. DNA for the CDR3: TGTGCCAGCAGTATCACAGGGGGAGAGACCCAGTACTTC. Amino acid sequence: CASSITGGETQYF.

This chain uses TRBV7-9 with TRBJ2-1; TRBD2 might be the D (5 bases). Germline V gene lookup returns CDR1 SEHNR and CDR2 FQNEAQ (reference sequence). CDR3 length equals 15 residues. V lost 5 bases to trimming and J lost 3 bases, with 14 bases between them. The CDR3 sequence: CASSPHRTGYNEQFF. The CDR3, as DNA: TGTGCCAGCAGCCCCCATCGGACTGGCTACAATGAGCAGTTCTTC.

This chain connects TRBV4-1 to TRBJ2-7; D possibly corresponds to TRBD1 (5 bases). The CDR3 has 19 residues. V gave up 0 bases and J gave up 0 bases, with 21 bases separating them. Germline V gene data show CDR1 as MGHRA and CDR2 as YSYEKL. CDR3 DNA: TGCGCCAGCAGCCAAGAATCGTGGGGCACCTCTTCTAGCTCCTACGAGCAGTACTTC. This codes for CASSQESWGTSSSSYEQYF.

The V call is TRBV13, the J call TRBJ2-5; 8 positions match TRBD1. The J call may be in error: the DNA end matches TRBJ2-7 better. The CDR3 extends over 15 amino acids. CDR1 is PRHDT, CDR2 FYEKMQ, per germline (reference sequence). The CDR3 spells CASSTRTGNSYEQYF. In DNA, the CDR3 is TGTGCCAGCAGCACCCGGACAGGGAATTCCTACGAGCAGTACTTC.

This clone was counted a single time. This sequence joins TRBV4-1 and TRBJ1-6; unclear D gene. V gave up 0 bases and J gave up 10 bases, with 13 bases separating them. Per the germline V gene, CDR1 is MGHRA and CDR2 is YSYEKL. The CDR3 is made up of 15 amino acids. The chain's CDR3 is CASSQEEGVGSPLHF. The CDR3 nucleotides read TGCGCCAGCAGCCAAGAGGAGGGAGTAGGATCACCCCTCCACTTT.

The chain combines TRBV19 with TRBJ1-2; the match to TRBD1 covers 8 bases. This CDR3 comprises 14 residues. Germline V CDR1 and CDR2: LNHDA, SQIVND (reference sequence). V was pared by 7 bases and J by 4 bases, with 8 bases of the junction left unmatched. DNA of the CDR3: TGTGCCAGTAATGCACAGGGGGAAGGCTATGGCTACACCTTC. Its protein is CASNAQGEGYGYTF.

The V call is TRBV5-6, the J call TRBJ1-2; possibly TRBD1 for D (6 bases). Per the germline V gene, CDR1 is SGHDT and CDR2 is YYEEEE. Trimming took 4 bases from V and 4 from J, leaving 17 bases between them. This CDR3 is 15 amino acids long. The CDR3 is CASSRGAAGFYGYTF. DNA for the CDR3: TGTGCCAGCAGCCGGGGGGCAGCAGGCTTCTATGGCTACACCTTC.